The text below deals with one T cell receptor (beta chain). Antigen unknown. J lost 2 bases, V lost 5 bases, and 5 bases had no gene match. Germline V gives CDR1 MDHEN, CDR2 SYDVKM. This CDR3 is 15 amino acids long. The data were obtained in a study of shared clonotypes between healthy human individuals. The data were produced by immunoSEQ multiplex PCR, yet TCRdb's version contains in-frame clones alone and is incomplete. This sample yields around 1.5 million clones, of which 95% to 99% are seen a single time; around 0.47% belongs to the top ten. Only Caucasian adults living in Nashville, Tennessee made up the donor group. Study-wide points: Estimated richness values were generally larger in naive subsets than in memory subsets. The researchers took only blood, and tissue repertoires probably look different.

The sequence was collected from a man aged 25-40 years in good health. The sample taken for sequencing was naive CD4+ T cells sorted from blood. Described subset: CD45RA+ positively selected. The chain carries TRBV28 and TRBJ2-3; 9 bases match TRBD1. The CDR3 region is CASSPGTGLTDTQYF. The CDR3 nucleotides are TGTGCCAGCAGTCCCGGGACAGGGCTCACAGATACGCAGTATTTT.